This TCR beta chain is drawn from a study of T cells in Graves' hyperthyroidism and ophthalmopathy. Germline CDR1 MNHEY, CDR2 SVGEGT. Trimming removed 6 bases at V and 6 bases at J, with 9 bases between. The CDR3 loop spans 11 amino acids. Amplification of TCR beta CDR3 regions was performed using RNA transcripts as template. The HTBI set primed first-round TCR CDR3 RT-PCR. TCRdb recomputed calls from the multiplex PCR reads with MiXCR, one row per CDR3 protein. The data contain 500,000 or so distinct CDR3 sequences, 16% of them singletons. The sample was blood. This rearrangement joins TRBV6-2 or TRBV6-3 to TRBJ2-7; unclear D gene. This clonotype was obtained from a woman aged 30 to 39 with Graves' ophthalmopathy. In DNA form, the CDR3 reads TGTGCCAGCAGAAACATGGGCGAGCAGTACTTC. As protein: CASRNMGEQYF.